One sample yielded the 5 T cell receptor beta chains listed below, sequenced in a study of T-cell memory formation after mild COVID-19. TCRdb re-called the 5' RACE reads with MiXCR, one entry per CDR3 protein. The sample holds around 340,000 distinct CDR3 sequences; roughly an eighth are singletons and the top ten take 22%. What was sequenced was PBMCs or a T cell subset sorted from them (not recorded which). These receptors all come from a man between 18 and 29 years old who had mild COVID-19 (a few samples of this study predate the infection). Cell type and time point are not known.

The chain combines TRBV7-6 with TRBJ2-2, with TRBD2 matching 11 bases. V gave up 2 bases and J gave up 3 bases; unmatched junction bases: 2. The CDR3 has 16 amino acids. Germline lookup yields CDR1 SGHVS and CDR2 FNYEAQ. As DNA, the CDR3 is TGTGCCAGCAGCTTAAGGACTAGCGGGTACACCGGGGAGCTGTTTTTT. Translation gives CASSLRTSGYTGELFF.

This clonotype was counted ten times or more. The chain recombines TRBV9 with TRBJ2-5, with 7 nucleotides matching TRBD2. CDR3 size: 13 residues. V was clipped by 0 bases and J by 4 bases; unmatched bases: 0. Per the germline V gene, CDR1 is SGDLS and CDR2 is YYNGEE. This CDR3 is CASSVGGGETQYF. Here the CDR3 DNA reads TGTGCCAGCAGCGTAGGGGGGGGAGAGACCCAGTACTTC.

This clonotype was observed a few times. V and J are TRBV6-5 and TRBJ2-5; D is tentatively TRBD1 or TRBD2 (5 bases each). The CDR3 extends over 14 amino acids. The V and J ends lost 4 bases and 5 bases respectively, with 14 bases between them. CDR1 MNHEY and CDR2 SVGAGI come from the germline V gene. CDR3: CASSWTGTWETQYF. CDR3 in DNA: TGTGCCAGCAGTTGGACGGGGACCTGGGAGACCCAGTACTTC.

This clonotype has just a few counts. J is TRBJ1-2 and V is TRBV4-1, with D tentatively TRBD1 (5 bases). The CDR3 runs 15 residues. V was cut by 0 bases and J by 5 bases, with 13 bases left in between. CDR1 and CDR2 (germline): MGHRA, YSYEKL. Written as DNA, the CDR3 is TGCGCCAGCAGCCAAGATCAGCAGGGAGAGTATGGCTACACCTTC. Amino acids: CASSQDQQGEYGYTF.

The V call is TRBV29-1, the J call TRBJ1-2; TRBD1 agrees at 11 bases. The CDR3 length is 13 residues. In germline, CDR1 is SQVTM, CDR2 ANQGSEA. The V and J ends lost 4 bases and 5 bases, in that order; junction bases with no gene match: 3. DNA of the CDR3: TGCAGCGTTGTAGGGGACAGGGGGTATGGCTACACCTTC. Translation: CSVVGDRGYGYTF. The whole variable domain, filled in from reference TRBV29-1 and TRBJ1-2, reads SAVISQKPSRDICQRGTSLTIQCQVDSQVTMMFWYRQQPGQSLTLIATANQGSEATYESGFVIDKFPISRPNLTFSTLTVSNMSPEDSSIYLCSVVGDRGYGYTFGSGTRLTVV.